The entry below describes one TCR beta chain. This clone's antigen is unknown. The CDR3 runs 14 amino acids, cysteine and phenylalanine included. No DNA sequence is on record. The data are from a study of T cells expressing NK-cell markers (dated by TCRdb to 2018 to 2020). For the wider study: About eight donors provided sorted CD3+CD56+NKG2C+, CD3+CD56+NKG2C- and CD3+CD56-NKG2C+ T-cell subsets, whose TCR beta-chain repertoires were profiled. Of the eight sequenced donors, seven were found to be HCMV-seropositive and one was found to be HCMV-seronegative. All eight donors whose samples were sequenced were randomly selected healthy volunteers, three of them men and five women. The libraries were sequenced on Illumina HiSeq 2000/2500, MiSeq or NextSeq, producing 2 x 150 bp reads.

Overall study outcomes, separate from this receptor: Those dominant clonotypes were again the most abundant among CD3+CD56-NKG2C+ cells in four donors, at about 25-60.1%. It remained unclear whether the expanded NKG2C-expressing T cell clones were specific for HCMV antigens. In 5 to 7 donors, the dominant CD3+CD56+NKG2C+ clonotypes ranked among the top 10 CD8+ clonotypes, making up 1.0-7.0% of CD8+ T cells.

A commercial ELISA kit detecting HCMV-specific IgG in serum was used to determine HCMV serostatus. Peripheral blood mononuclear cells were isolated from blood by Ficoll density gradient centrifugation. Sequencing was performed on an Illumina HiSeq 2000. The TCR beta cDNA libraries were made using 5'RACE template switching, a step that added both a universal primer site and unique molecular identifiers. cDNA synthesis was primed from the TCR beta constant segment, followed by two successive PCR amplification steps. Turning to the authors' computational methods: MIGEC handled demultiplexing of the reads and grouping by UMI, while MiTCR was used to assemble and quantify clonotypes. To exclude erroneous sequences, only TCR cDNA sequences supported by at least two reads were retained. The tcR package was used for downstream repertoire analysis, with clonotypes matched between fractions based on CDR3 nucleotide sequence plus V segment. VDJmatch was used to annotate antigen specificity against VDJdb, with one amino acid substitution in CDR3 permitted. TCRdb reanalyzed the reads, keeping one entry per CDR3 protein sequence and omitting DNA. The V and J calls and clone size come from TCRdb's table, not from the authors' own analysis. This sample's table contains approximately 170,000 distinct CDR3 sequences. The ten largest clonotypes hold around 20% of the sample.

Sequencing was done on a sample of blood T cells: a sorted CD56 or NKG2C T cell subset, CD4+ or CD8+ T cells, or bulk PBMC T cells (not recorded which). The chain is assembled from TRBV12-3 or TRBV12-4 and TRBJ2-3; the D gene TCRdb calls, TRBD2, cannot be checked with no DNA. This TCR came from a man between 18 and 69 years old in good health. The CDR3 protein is CASSLGGETDTQYF.